This TCR beta chain stems from a study of post-analysis software for immune sequencing data. Whole-study findings and limits: Patients carried 5 or 6 TRBV segments more frequently than controls did, and TRBV5-6, TRBV5-1 and TRBV20-1 were among them. Controls' normalized Chao1 diversity significantly exceeded that of multiple sclerosis patients. Strong co-clustering by F measure was seen for same-batch samples.

V lost 3 bases and J 0 bases, leaving 15 bases between the germline ends. This CDR3 has 16 residues. The V gene's germline CDR1 is DFQATT and CDR2 SNEGSKA (reference sequence). Every TCR beta cDNA library bore unique molecular identifiers. Each CDR3 protein gets one entry after TCRdb re-called the PCR reads with MiXCR. The sample holds approximately 690,000 distinct CDR3 sequences, 55% to 60% seen once. With respect to this clonotype: The antigen remains undetermined.

The sequencing input was blood. V usage is TRBV20-1 and J usage is TRBJ2-4; D possibly matches TRBD1 or TRBD2 (5 bases each). The receptor comes from a girl aged 2 to 9 with multiple sclerosis. CDR3 sequence reads: CSASPGTFLAKNIQYF. CDR3 bases: TGCAGTGCTAGTCCAGGGACGTTTCTAGCCAAAAACATTCAGTACTTC.